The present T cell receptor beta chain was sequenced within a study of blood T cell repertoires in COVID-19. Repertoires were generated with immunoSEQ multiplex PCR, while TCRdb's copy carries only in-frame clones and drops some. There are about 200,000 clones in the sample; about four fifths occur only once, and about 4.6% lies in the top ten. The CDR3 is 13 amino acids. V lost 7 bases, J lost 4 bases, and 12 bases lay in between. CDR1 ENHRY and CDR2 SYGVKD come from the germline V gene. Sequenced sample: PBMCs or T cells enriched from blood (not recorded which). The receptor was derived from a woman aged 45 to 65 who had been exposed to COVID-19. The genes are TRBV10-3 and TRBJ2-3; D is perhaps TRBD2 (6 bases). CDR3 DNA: TGTGCCATCACGGGCGGGGCAGCAGATACGCAGTATTTT. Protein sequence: CAITGGAADTQYF.